A single sample is the source of the 25 T cell receptor beta chains below, sequenced in a study of blood T cells in healthy people across ages. Together with a sample-barcoded 5' primer, a J-beta primer mix was included in a second PCR lasting about 6 to 12 cycles. TCRdb called the 5' RACE reads again in MiXCR, with one record for every CDR3 protein. The sample consists of about 1.8 million distinct CDR3 sequences, about 50% of them appearing once. The sequenced material came from blood. These receptors all stem from a woman aged 40 to 50 in good health.

The chain links TRBV7-9 to TRBJ2-5, with 7 positions matching TRBD2. With 8 bases clipped from V and 2 bases from J, the junction kept 8 bases outside the gene matches. The CDR3 is made up of 14 amino acids. Germline V gene sequence: CDR1 SEHNR, CDR2 FQNEAQ (reference sequence). In DNA, the CDR3 is TGTGCCAGCGGCACAAGCGGGGCACAAGAGACCCAGTACTTC. Translated, it gives CASGTSGAQETQYF.

The CDR3 reads CASSEQGDTDTQYF. CDR3 in DNA: TGTGCCAGCAGTGAACAGGGGGACACAGATACGCAGTATTTT. The chain couples TRBV6-1 to TRBJ2-3; TRBD1 aligns across 7 bases. The germline gives CDR1 MNHNS, CDR2 SASEGT. V was pared by 2 bases and J by 2 bases, with 1 base of the junction left unmatched. CDR3 size: 14 residues.

J is TRBJ2-1 and V is TRBV11-3, with TRBD2 identical over 8 bases. Germline CDR1 is SGHNT and CDR2 is YENEEA. The junction had 10 bases not matched to a gene; V was cut back by 4 bases and J by 5 bases. The CDR3 runs 16 residues. Written as DNA, the CDR3 is TGTGCCAGCAGCTCCCAAGCGGGGGCGGACGACAATGAGCAGTTCTTC. Protein: CASSSQAGADDNEQFF.

The chain carries TRBV19 and TRBJ1-2; 8 nucleotides align to TRBD1. The germline V gene encodes CDR1 LNHDA and CDR2 SQIVND (reference sequence). Trimming took 7 bases from V and 4 from J; bases not matched to a gene: 14. The CDR3 runs 16 residues. Here the CDR3 DNA reads TGTGCCAGTAATCCAACCTCCGGGACAGGCCCCTATGGCTACACCTTC. This encodes CASNPTSGTGPYGYTF.

The chain recombines TRBV18 with TRBJ2-5; TRBD1 might be the D (6 bases). CDR3 length equals 15 residues. The germline V gene has CDR1 KGHSH and CDR2 LQKENI. Between the trimmed V and J ends, which lost 2 bases and 2 bases, there was a span of 12 bases. The CDR3 loop is CASSPLGTPQETQYF. The CDR3 region has the DNA TGTGCCAGCTCACCATTGGGGACACCACAAGAGACCCAGTACTTC.

The V call is TRBV6-2 or TRBV6-3, the J call TRBJ2-1; 9 nucleotides agree with TRBD2. Germline loops: CDR1 MNHEY, CDR2 SVGEGT. The CDR3 length is 14 residues. Trimming removed 2 bases from V and 6 bases from J; junction bases left unmatched: 2. The CDR3 nucleotides are TGTGCCAGCAGTTACACTAGCGGGTCCAATGAGCAGTTCTTC. Protein product: CASSYTSGSNEQFF.

This clonotype was observed a few times. This chain links TRBV3-1 with TRBJ2-7; tentative D call: TRBD2 (6 bases). The V gene lost 0 bases and the J gene lost 3 bases, with 15 bases spanning the gap. The germline V gene has CDR1 LGHDT and CDR2 YNNKEL (reference sequence). The CDR3 extends over 16 amino acids. The CDR3 nucleotides read TGTGCCAGCAGCCAAGATCAGGTTAGCGGCGTCTACGAGCAGTACTTC. Translation gives CASSQDQVSGVYEQYF.

The chain uses TRBV9 and TRBJ2-5, with 9 bases fitting TRBD2. CDR1 is SGDLS, CDR2 YYNGEE, per germline. The CDR3 is 15 amino acids. V shed 6 bases, J shed 5 bases, and the junction held 11 bases outside the gene matches. CDR3 residues: CASKTSGLLRETQYF. CDR3 DNA: TGTGCCAGCAAAACTAGCGGGTTACTGCGGGAGACCCAGTACTTC.

This chain links TRBV27 with TRBJ2-5; TRBD2 agrees at 7 bases. This CDR3 spans 15 amino acids. V lost 0 bases, J lost 11 bases, and 12 bases stayed unmatched. Germline CDR1 reads MNHEY; CDR2 reads SMNVEV (reference sequence). The CDR3 region is CASSLSAGIGNEQYF. Written as DNA, the CDR3 is TGTGCCAGCAGTTTATCAGCGGGGATTGGTAATGAGCAGTACTTC.

The CDR3 DNA is TGTGCCAGCAGCTTGGAGGCAGGGTGGTTGTCGAGGGGCGAGGCACAGGGTACGCAGTATTTT. Translating it yields CASSLEAGWLSRGEAQGTQYF. The genes are TRBV5-6 and TRBJ2-3, with D tentatively TRBD1 (6 bases). This CDR3 region has 21 residues. V was trimmed by 0 bases and J by 8 bases, leaving 34 bases between them. Per the germline V gene, CDR1 is SGHDT and CDR2 is YYEEEE.

This clonotype was seen more than once but under ten times. This rearrangement joins TRBV14 to TRBJ1-1; possible D gene TRBD1, 5 bases. Per germline, CDR1 SGHDN and CDR2 FVKESK. The CDR3 extends over 14 amino acids. The V gene lost 3 bases and the J gene lost 6 bases, with 14 bases spanning the gap. The CDR3 nucleotides read TGTGCCAGCAGCCATGGGACTCCCGGCGCTGAAGCTTTCTTT. This codes for CASSHGTPGAEAFF.

The chain has TRBV6-6 and TRBJ2-5; 13 bases fit TRBD2. Germline V gives CDR1 MNHNY, CDR2 SVGAGI (reference sequence). V trimming: 4 bases; J trimming: 1 base; junction bases outside the gene matches: 3. The CDR3 loop spans 16 amino acids. CDR3 sequence: CASSWGLAGTQETQYF. In DNA form, the CDR3 reads TGTGCCAGCAGTTGGGGACTAGCGGGGACCCAAGAGACCCAGTACTTC.

V usage is TRBV27 and J usage is TRBJ2-2; D not resolved. V lost 2 bases and J 1 base, leaving 8 bases between the germline ends. This CDR3 is 15 amino acids long. CDR1 is MNHEY, CDR2 SMNVEV, per germline (reference sequence). The CDR3 here is CASSLPPGNTGELFF. CDR3 DNA sequence: TGTGCCAGCAGTTTACCTCCCGGGAACACCGGGGAGCTGTTTTTT.

This clonotype was recorded a few times. The rearrangement links TRBV20-1 to TRBJ2-5; the D is unclear. Germline V gene lookup returns CDR1 DFQATT and CDR2 SNEGSKA (reference sequence). The CDR3 runs 15 residues. Trimming removed 0 bases at V and 2 bases at J, with 13 bases between. The CDR3 loop is CSARDIRAIQETQYF. The CDR3 DNA reads TGCAGTGCTAGAGATATAAGGGCAATTCAAGAGACCCAGTACTTC.

CDR3 loop: CASSFHEAGADTQYF. The CDR3 nucleotides read TGTGCCAGCAGTTTTCACGAGGCCGGCGCAGATACGCAGTATTTT. The chain has TRBV28 and TRBJ2-3; D uncertain. Deletions cut 3 bases from V and 4 bases from J, with 14 bases between. In germline, CDR1 is MDHEN, CDR2 SYDVKM. The CDR3 consists of 15 residues.

The genes are TRBV27 and TRBJ1-2, with 10 nucleotides matching TRBD1. V was clipped by 5 bases and J by 4 bases; unmatched bases: 7. Germline V gene data show CDR1 as MNHEY and CDR2 as SMNVEV (reference sequence). This CDR3 spans 15 amino acids. CDR3 nucleotides: TGTGCCAGCAGTGAAGGGACAGGGGCCGGCTATGGCTACACCTTC. Protein sequence: CASSEGTGAGYGYTF.

J is TRBJ2-1 and V is TRBV6-5, with a weak D call TRBD1 (5 bases). This CDR3 contains 10 residues. Germline-derived CDR1 and CDR2 are MNHEY and SVGAGI. Trimming took 8 bases from V and 14 from J, leaving 13 bases between them. As DNA, the CDR3 is TGTGCCAGCTCTGGGGCCAGGGAGTTCTTC. Translated, it gives CASSGAREFF.

CDR3 DNA sequence: TGTGCCAGCAGCTTAGGAGGGGACCCCCTTCGGTACTTC. Translation gives CASSLGGDPLRYF. V gene TRBV7-9 combines with J gene TRBJ2-5, with D perhaps matching TRBD1 or TRBD2 (5 bases each). V lost 1 base and J lost 13, with 16 bases in between. The CDR3 covers 13 residues. Germline values: CDR1 SEHNR, CDR2 FQNEAQ (reference sequence).

The chain couples TRBV11-1 to TRBJ2-7, with 9 bases lining up with TRBD1. Germline V lookup: CDR1 SGHAT, CDR2 FQDESV (reference sequence). Trimming at V came to 4 bases and at J to 1 base, leaving 8 bases not matched to a gene. The CDR3 contains 16 residues. This CDR3 is CASSSWTGAPSYEQYF. In DNA, the CDR3 is TGTGCCAGCAGCTCATGGACAGGGGCCCCTTCCTACGAGCAGTACTTC.

The chain links TRBV6-5 to TRBJ1-2; TRBD1 matches at 11 bases. V gave up 2 bases and J gave up 5 bases; unmatched junction bases: 7. CDR3 length: 16 amino acids. CDR1 is MNHEY, CDR2 SVGAGI, per germline. CDR3 amino acids: CASSYPRDRGGYGYTF. CDR3 coding DNA: TGTGCCAGCAGTTACCCCCGGGACAGGGGGGGGTATGGCTACACCTTC.

CDR3 bases: TGTGCCACCAGCAGAGCCAGGGACCTTTACAATGAGCAGTTCTTC. This codes for CATSRARDLYNEQFF. J is TRBJ2-1 and V is TRBV15, with D perhaps TRBD1 or TRBD2 (5 bases each). This CDR3 is 15 amino acids long. CDR1 is LNHNV, CDR2 YYDKDF, per germline (reference sequence). V lost 1 base and J lost 4, with 11 bases in between.

This clonotype showed up just a few times. The chain joins TRBV15 to TRBJ2-1; D unclear. Germline assignment: CDR1 LNHNV and CDR2 YYDKDF (reference sequence). CDR3 length: 13 amino acids. The ends were cut back, 0 bases at V and 9 bases at J, with 9 bases in the middle. The CDR3 protein is CATSRDRVGEQFF. DNA of the CDR3: TGTGCCACCAGCAGAGATAGGGTTGGTGAGCAGTTCTTC.

This sequence joins TRBV10-3 and TRBJ2-3; D could derive from TRBD1 or TRBD2 (5 bases each). The CDR3 is made up of 16 amino acids. V lost 5 bases to trimming and J lost 2 bases, with 17 bases between them. Germline V lookup: CDR1 ENHRY, CDR2 SYGVKD. CDR3 DNA sequence: TGTGCCATCAGTCCTCGAAGGACGGGGCCCACAGATACGCAGTATTTT. It yields the protein CAISPRRTGPTDTQYF.

Comments on this clonotype: One end of the junction is discordant with germline, which a read error may explain. This chain links TRBV12-3 or TRBV12-4 with TRBJ2-1; TRBD1 might be the D (7 bases). This CDR3 is 13 amino acids long. The CDR3 DNA sequence: TGTGCCGGCAGCAACGCAGGGGGGAATGAGCAGTTCTTC. This codes for CAGSNAGGNEQFF.

This clonotype has more than one count but fewer than ten. The chain recombines TRBV5-1 with TRBJ2-5; the match to TRBD1 covers 8 bases. Germline V lookup: CDR1 SGHRS, CDR2 YFSETQ. The V segment lost 0 bases and the J segment 5 bases; nucleotides outside the gene matches: 12. CDR3 length: 17 amino acids. CDR3 region: CASSLDSRGRVMETQYF. CDR3 DNA: TGCGCCAGCAGCTTGGATAGCAGGGGGCGTGTTATGGAGACCCAGTACTTC.